These 21 T cell receptor beta chains were sequenced from one sample in a study of T cell responses to AZD1222 COVID-19 vaccine. Profiled with immunoSEQ multiplex PCR; TCRdb holds only in-frame clones, not every one. The sample lists roughly 150,000 clones, around 90% occurring once. Here the sequenced sample was peripheral blood, taken on day 0 of AZD1222 vaccination. The receptors were sampled from an adult in good health.

This rearrangement joins TRBV29-1 to TRBJ1-2; possible D gene TRBD1, 5 bases. The CDR3 covers 12 residues. Looked up from germline, CDR1 is SQVTM and CDR2 is ANQGSEA. Deletions cut 6 bases from V and 7 bases from J, with 15 bases between. This CDR3 reads CSVDDSDGGYTF. DNA of the CDR3: TGCAGCGTAGATGACAGTGATGGTGGCTACACCTTC. The variable domain in full, completed from reference TRBV29-1 and TRBJ1-2, reads SAVISQKPSRDICQRGTSLTIQCQVDSQVTMMFWYRQQPGQSLTLIATANQGSEATYESGFVIDKFPISRPNLTFSTLTVSNMSPEDSSIYLCSVDDSDGGYTFGSGTRLTVV.

The chain carries TRBV19 and TRBJ1-4, with TRBD1 identical over 10 bases. This CDR3 comprises 13 residues. J lost 8 bases, V lost 9 bases, and 6 bases had no gene match. Germline lookup yields CDR1 LNHDA and CDR2 SQIVND (reference sequence). The CDR3: CASSGQGREKLFF. The CDR3 region has the DNA TGTGCCAGCTCGGGACAGGGGAGGGAAAAACTGTTTTTT.

As for this clone: The junction departs from the called germline gene at one end, perhaps through a read error. DNA of the CDR3: TGTGCCAGCAGTGACTCCCAAAGACACACTGAAGCTTTCTTT. Its protein is CASSDSQRHTEAFF. V gene TRBV6-5 combines with J gene TRBJ1-1, with D unclear. The germline V gene encodes CDR1 MNHEY and CDR2 SVGAGI. The CDR3 extends over 14 amino acids.

The CDR3, as DNA: TGTGCCAGCAGTTTGTCAGCGGGAGGAGATCAAGAGACCCAGTACTTC. Encoded protein: CASSLSAGGDQETQYF. V usage is TRBV6-5 and J usage is TRBJ2-5, with 9 bases that match TRBD2. The CDR3 extends over 16 amino acids. The germline V gene has CDR1 MNHEY and CDR2 SVGAGI. After removal of 4 bases from V and 2 bases from J, the junction contained 8 bases not matched to a gene.

CDR3 sequence (DNA): TGTGCCAGCAGTTCTTCAGGGGGGCCCCAGCATTTT. Translating it yields CASSSSGGPQHF. The chain is built from TRBV27 and TRBJ1-5, with 7 bases lining up with TRBD1. CDR1 is MNHEY, CDR2 SMNVEV, per germline (reference sequence). The trim removed 4 bases at V and 9 bases at J, leaving 3 bases unmatched. The CDR3 is made up of 12 amino acids.

The genes are TRBV5-1 and TRBJ1-1, with D unresolved. Germline V gene data show CDR1 as SGHRS and CDR2 as YFSETQ. The CDR3 sequence is 14 residues long. The V gene lost 1 base and the J gene lost 1 base, with 8 bases spanning the gap. The CDR3 DNA reads TGCGCCAGCAGCTTGTCGGGGTGGAACACTGAAGCTTTCTTT. This codes for CASSLSGWNTEAFF.

The V call is TRBV3-1 (or the pseudogene TRBV3-2), the J call TRBJ2-1; 9 bases fit TRBD2. J was trimmed by 4 bases and V by 1 base; bases with no gene match: 5. This CDR3 region has 16 residues. The V gene's germline CDR1 is LGHDT and CDR2 YNNKEL (reference sequence). The CDR3 DNA follows: TGTGCCAGCAGCCAAGCTACTAGCGGGTCGTACAATGAGCAGTTCTTC. The encoded protein is CASSQATSGSYNEQFF.

The V gene is TRBV5-4, the J gene TRBJ2-3; TRBD2 agrees at 9 bases. J was trimmed by 0 bases and V by 4 bases; bases with no gene match: 6. Looked up from germline, CDR1 is SGHNT and CDR2 is YYREEE (reference sequence). CDR3 length equals 16 residues. CDR3 in DNA: TGTGCCAGCAGCCCCAGACTAGCGGAAAGCACAGATACGCAGTATTTT. Translating gives CASSPRLAESTDTQYF.

The chain combines TRBV6-2 or TRBV6-3 with TRBJ1-1, with D unclear. Germline V gene sequence: CDR1 MNHEY, CDR2 SVGEGT. The CDR3 runs to 15 residues. Trimming took off 0 bases at V and 1 base at J, with 9 bases between the two ends. CDR3 sequence: CASSYSRVGNTEAFF. CDR3 nucleotide sequence: TGTGCCAGCAGTTACTCGAGGGTTGGGAACACTGAAGCTTTCTTT.

The rearrangement uses TRBV6-5 and TRBJ1-5; no reliable D call. The CDR3 covers 14 residues. The ends were cut back, 2 bases at V and 7 bases at J, with 12 bases in the middle. Germline V gene data show CDR1 as MNHEY and CDR2 as SVGAGI. CDR3 DNA: TGTGCCAGCAGTTACCAAAGGGTTGGACAGCCCCAGCATTTT. It yields the protein CASSYQRVGQPQHF.

Regarding this clone: A junction boundary mismatches the germline segment, possibly from a read error. The CDR3 spells CASSDGLLYGQYF. CDR3 bases: TGTGCCAGCAGTGACGGACTCCTCTACGGGCAGTACTTC. The J gene is TRBJ2-7, the V gene TRBV2, with D tentatively TRBD2 (5 bases). The CDR3 loop spans 13 amino acids. CDR1 and CDR2 from the germline V gene are SNHLY and FYNNEI.

The CDR3 coding sequence is TGTGCCTTAAAGTACCCGGACAGTTTTAACTATGGCTACACCTTC. Encoded protein: CALKYPDSFNYGYTF. The chain couples TRBV30 to TRBJ1-2; D perhaps matches TRBD1 (6 bases). The CDR3 sequence is 15 residues long. V gave up 7 bases and J gave up 1 base, with 19 bases separating them. Per the germline V gene, CDR1 is GTSNPN and CDR2 is SVGIG (reference sequence). The full variable domain, with the rest looked up from reference TRBV30 and TRBJ1-2, is SQTIHQWPATLVQPVGSPLSLECTVEGTSNPNLYWYRQAAGRGLQLLFYSVGIGQISSEVPQNLSASRPQDRQFILSSKKLLLSDSGFYLCALKYPDSFNYGYTFGSGTRLTVV.

The chain joins TRBV7-9 to TRBJ2-1; D gene unclear. Trimming removed 1 base from V and 2 bases from J, with 3 bases in between. In germline, CDR1 is SEHNR, CDR2 FQNEAQ (reference sequence). This CDR3 is built from 13 residues. The CDR3 DNA sequence: TGTGCCAGCAGCTTAGAAACCTACAATGAGCAGTTCTTC. Protein: CASSLETYNEQFF.

This chain uses TRBV7-6 with TRBJ2-5, with a tentative D call TRBD1 (6 bases). Germline assignment: CDR1 SGHVS and CDR2 FNYEAQ. The CDR3 consists of 16 residues. V lost 2 bases and J lost 0, with 13 bases in between. The CDR3 is CASSLSTTGNQETQYF. As DNA, the CDR3 is TGTGCCAGCAGCTTAAGTACGACAGGAAACCAAGAGACCCAGTACTTC.

V usage is TRBV5-1 and J usage is TRBJ2-7; possibly TRBD2 for D (6 bases). Germline V lookup: CDR1 SGHRS, CDR2 YFSETQ. The CDR3 contains 14 residues. Between the trimmed V and J ends, which lost 4 bases and 5 bases, there was a span of 16 bases. The CDR3 loop is CASSLRRREHEQYF. CDR3 coding DNA: TGCGCCAGCAGCCTACGGCGGCGGGAACACGAGCAGTACTTC.

The gene calls are TRBV3-1 (or the pseudogene TRBV3-2) and TRBJ2-3, with a possible D match to TRBD2 (5 bases). Looked up from germline, CDR1 is LGHDT and CDR2 is YNNKEL (reference sequence). With 4 bases removed from V and 3 bases from J, the gap between germline ends came to 5 bases. The CDR3 runs 12 residues. The CDR3 DNA is TGTGCCAGCAGCCGCGGGACAGATACGCAGTATTTT. Protein: CASSRGTDTQYF.

The V call is TRBV28, the J call TRBJ1-1; D is unclear. The germline V gene encodes CDR1 MDHEN and CDR2 SYDVKM. The CDR3 is made up of 17 amino acids. Trimming took off 0 bases at V and 1 base at J, with 15 bases between the two ends. The CDR3 region is CASSLWSPPDPNTEAFF. CDR3 in DNA: TGTGCCAGCAGTTTATGGTCCCCCCCAGATCCGAACACTGAAGCTTTCTTT.

The chain carries TRBV18 and TRBJ1-1, with 7 nucleotides matching TRBD1. Germline CDR1 and CDR2: KGHSH and LQKENI. This CDR3 has 15 amino acids. V dropped 4 bases and J dropped 4; count of bases not matched to a gene: 9. In DNA form, the CDR3 reads TGTGCCAGCTCACTACAGGGGCGAGGGAGCACTGAAGCTTTCTTT. Residues: CASSLQGRGSTEAFF.

The chain combines TRBV10-3 with TRBJ2-7; TRBD2 aligns across 12 bases. The CDR3 runs to 15 residues. V shed 0 bases and J 5 bases; nucleotides not matched to a gene: 2. In germline, CDR1 is ENHRY, CDR2 SYGVKD. For the CDR3, the DNA is TGTGCCATCAGTGAGTCGACTAGCGGGAGCCACGAGCAGTACTTC. As protein: CAISESTSGSHEQYF.

The chain joins TRBV28 to TRBJ2-1; 7 bases match TRBD2. CDR3 size: 16 residues. Germline CDR1 and CDR2: MDHEN and SYDVKM. Trimming took 5 bases from V and 3 from J; bases not matched to a gene: 10. The CDR3 DNA reads as TGTGCCAGCAGTGGTGTAGAGGGAGGGCACTACAATGAGCAGTTCTTC. Translation gives CASSGVEGGHYNEQFF.

J is TRBJ2-5 and V is TRBV11-2; D uncertain. V was shortened by 1 base and J by 2 bases, with 11 bases between the two germline ends. Germline values: CDR1 SGHAT, CDR2 FQNNGV. The CDR3 spans 15 residues. CDR3 DNA sequence: TGTGCCAGCAGCTTAGCAAACTATCGGCAAGAGACCCAGTACTTC. As protein: CASSLANYRQETQYF.